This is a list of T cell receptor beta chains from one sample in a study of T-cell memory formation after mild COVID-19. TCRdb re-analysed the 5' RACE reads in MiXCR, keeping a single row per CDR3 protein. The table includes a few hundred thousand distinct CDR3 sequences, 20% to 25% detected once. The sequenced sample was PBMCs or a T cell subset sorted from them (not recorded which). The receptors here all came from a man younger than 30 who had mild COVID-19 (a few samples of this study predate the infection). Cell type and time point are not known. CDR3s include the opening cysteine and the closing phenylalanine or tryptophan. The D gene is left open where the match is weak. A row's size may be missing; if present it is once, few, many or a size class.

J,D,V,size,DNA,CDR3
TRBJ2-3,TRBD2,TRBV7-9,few,TGTGCCAGCAGCTCTAGGCGGGGGGGCGTTGGAGATACGCAGTATTTT,CASSSRRGGVGDTQYF
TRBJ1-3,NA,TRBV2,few,TGTGCCAGCAGCCTCACAGGCTCTGGAAACACCATATATTTT,CASSLTGSGNTIYF
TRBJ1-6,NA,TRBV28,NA,TGTGCCAGCGAGTCTCCCCAGGGCCTCTCCTATAATTCACCCCTCCACTTT,CASESPQGLSYNSPLHF
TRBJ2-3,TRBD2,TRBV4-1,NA,TGCGCCACAGACGGGGGGTCAGATACGCAGTATTTT,CATDGGSDTQYF
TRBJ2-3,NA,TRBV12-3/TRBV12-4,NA,TGTGCCAGCAGTCGAGTAGCGAGGACAGATACGCAGTATTTT,CASSRVARTDTQYF
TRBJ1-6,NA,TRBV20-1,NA,TGCAGTGCTAGGGCAGGGCCGGGAAATTCACCCCTCCACTTT,CSARAGPGNSPLHF
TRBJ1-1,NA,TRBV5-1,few,TGCGCCAGCAGGGAGAGGCTCTCTGAAGCTTTCTTT,CASRERLSEAFF
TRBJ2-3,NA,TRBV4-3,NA,TGCGCCAGCAGCCAGGGGAGAGCGTCAGATACGCAGTATTTT,CASSQGRASDTQYF
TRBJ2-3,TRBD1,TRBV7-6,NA,TGTGCCAGCAGCTTTACAGGGGGTACGGCAGATACGCAGTATTTT,CASSFTGGTADTQYF
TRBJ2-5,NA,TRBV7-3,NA,TGTGCCAGCAGCTCCACCCCAGGAGGAGAGACCCAGTACTTC,CASSSTPGGETQYF
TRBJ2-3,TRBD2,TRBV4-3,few,TGCGCCAGCAGCCAATCCCCAGCGGGGGAGTCAGATACGCAGTATTTT,CASSQSPAGESDTQYF
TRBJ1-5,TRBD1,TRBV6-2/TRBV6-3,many,TGTGCCAGCAGGTTGCAGGGGGCAAGGCCCCAGCATTTT,CASRLQGARPQHF
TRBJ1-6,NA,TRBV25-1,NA,TGTGCCAGCAGTTGGGACGGAAATTCACCCCTCCACTTT,CASSWDGNSPLHF
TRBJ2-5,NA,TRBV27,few,TGTGCCAGCAGTTTAAGCTGGGGAGAGACCCAGTACTTC,CASSLSWGETQYF
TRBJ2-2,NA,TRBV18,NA,TGTGCCAGCTCTCCAGACACCACCGGGGAGCTGTTTTTT,CASSPDTTGELFF
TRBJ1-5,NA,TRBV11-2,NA,TGTGCCAGCAGCCCCCATCCGTCTCAGCCCCAGCATTTT,CASSPHPSQPQHF
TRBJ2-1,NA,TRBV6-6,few,TGTGCCAGCAGTTACGGGTCTCCGCAGGACAATGAGCAGTTCTTC,CASSYGSPQDNEQFF
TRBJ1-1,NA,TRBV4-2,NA,TGTGCCAGCAGCCAAGAGGGTTTCCTCTTGAACACTGAAGCTTTCTTT,CASSQEGFLLNTEAFF
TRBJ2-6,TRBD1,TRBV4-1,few,TGCGCCAGCAGCCCCGGGACAGTCTCTGGGGCCAACGTCCTGACTTTC,CASSPGTVSGANVLTF
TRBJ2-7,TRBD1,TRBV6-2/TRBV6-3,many,TGTGCCAGCAGTTACCAGGGGGAGAGCTCCTACGAGCAGTACTTC,CASSYQGESSYEQYF
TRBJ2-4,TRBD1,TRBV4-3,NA,TGCGCCAGCAGCCAAGATAGGGAAGGGGGCGACGACATTCAGTACTTC,CASSQDREGGDDIQYF
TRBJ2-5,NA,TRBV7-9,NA,TGTGCCAGCAGCCCAGGGGGACTCATTGAGGAGACCCAGTACTTC,CASSPGGLIEETQYF
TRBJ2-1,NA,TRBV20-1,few,TGCAGTGCTAGAGACGGGACCCCCAAAACCTACAATGAGCAGTTCTTC,CSARDGTPKTYNEQFF
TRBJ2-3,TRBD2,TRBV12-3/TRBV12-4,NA,TGTGCCAGCAGTTTATGGGCGGGGGTAACTGGCGGAGATACGCAGTATTTT,CASSLWAGVTGGDTQYF
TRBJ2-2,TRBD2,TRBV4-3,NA,TGCGCCAGCAGCCAAGACAGAACTAGCGGGGGGGCAACCGGGGAGCTGTTTTTT,CASSQDRTSGGATGELFF
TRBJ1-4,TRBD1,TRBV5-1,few,TGCGCCAGCAGCGAAGGGGGCATGGCTAATGAAAAACTGTTTTTT,CASSEGGMANEKLFF
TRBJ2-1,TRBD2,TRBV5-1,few,TGCGCCAGCAGCTGGACTAGCGGGGGCCTCAATGAGCAGTTCTTC,CASSWTSGGLNEQFF
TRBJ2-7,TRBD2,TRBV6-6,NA,TGTGCCAGCAGTTACTCATTAGCGGGGGATTACTCCTACGAGCAGTACTTC,CASSYSLAGDYSYEQYF
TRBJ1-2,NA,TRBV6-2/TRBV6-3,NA,TGTGCCAGCAGAGCGACAGGAAACTATGGCTACACCTTC,CASRATGNYGYTF
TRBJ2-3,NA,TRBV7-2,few,TGTGCCAGCAGCCGAAGGGAGGGGGCCGCAGATACGCAGTATTTT,CASSRREGAADTQYF
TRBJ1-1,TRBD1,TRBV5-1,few,TGCGCCAGCACCCCTGGGCACGACAGGGTCACTGAAGCTTTCTTT,CASTPGHDRVTEAFF
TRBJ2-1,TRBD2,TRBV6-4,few,TGTGCCAGCGGGGGGACTACGTTCGATGAGCAGTTCTTC,CASGGTTFDEQFF
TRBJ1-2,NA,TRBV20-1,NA,TGCAGTGCTAGAGATCCGACAGGATCCTATGGCTACACCTTC,CSARDPTGSYGYTF
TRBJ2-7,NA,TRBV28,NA,TGTGCCAGCAGTTTCGGGGGATTTGGCGAGCAGTACTTC,CASSFGGFGEQYF
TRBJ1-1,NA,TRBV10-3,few,TGTGCCATACAGGCCCCGGGCACTGAAGCTTTCTTT,CAIQAPGTEAFF
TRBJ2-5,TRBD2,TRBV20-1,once,TGCAGTGCCACTAGCGGGGGCCATGCGGCCCAGTACTTC,CSATSGGHAAQYF
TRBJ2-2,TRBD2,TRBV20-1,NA,TGCAGTGCTAGCCCTAGCGGGGGGAAGGTCCCCTCCACCGGGGAGCTGTTTTTT,CSASPSGGKVPSTGELFF
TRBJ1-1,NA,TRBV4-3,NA,TGCGCCAGCAGCCAAGATCTGGGGCGCACTGAAGCTTTCTTT,CASSQDLGRTEAFF
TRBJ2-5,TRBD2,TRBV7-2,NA,TGTGCCGAGACGGGAGGAGAGACCCAGTACTTC,CAETGGETQYF
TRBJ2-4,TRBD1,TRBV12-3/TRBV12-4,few,TGTGCCAGCAGTTTAACCGAGGGGGCAAACATTCAGTACTTC,CASSLTEGANIQYF
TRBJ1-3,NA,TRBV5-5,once,TGTGCCAGCAGCCACGACCCTCACTCTGGAAACACCATATATTTT,CASSHDPHSGNTIYF
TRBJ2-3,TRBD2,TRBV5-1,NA,TGCGCCAGCAGCTCGTGGACTAGCGGGGGGGCAGATACGCAGTATTTT,CASSSWTSGGADTQYF
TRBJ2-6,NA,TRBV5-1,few,TGCGCCAGCAGCATACAACTGGGGGCCAACGTCCTGACTTTC,CASSIQLGANVLTF
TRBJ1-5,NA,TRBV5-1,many,TGTGCCAGCAGCTTAGACGGGACCAATCAGCCCCAGCATTTT,CASSLDGTNQPQHF
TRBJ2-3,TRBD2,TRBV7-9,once,TGTGCCAGCGACAGCGGGGCGTCTCGGTCAGATACGCAGTATTTT,CASDSGASRSDTQYF
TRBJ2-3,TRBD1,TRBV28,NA,TGTGCCAGCAGTCCCAGCAGGGGGCGCGACCCAGATACGCAGTATTTT,CASSPSRGRDPDTQYF
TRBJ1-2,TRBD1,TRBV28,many,TGTGCCAGCAGTGAGGGACAGAACTATGGCTACACCTTC,CASSEGQNYGYTF
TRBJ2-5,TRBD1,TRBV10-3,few,TGTGCCATCAAAAACCGGACAGGGGAGAGGGAGACCCAGTACTTC,CAIKNRTGERETQYF
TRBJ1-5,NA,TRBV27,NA,TGTGCCAGCAGACAAAGGCCGGAGAGGAATCAGCCCCAGCATTTT,CASRQRPERNQPQHF